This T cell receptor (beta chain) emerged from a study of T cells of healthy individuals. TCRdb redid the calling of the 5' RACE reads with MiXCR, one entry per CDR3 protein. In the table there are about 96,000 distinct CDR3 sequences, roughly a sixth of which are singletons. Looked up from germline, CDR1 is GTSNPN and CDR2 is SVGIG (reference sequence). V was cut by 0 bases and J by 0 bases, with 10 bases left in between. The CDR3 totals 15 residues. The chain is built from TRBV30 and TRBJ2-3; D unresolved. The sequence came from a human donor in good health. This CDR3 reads CAWSVIGPSTDTQYF. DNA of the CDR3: TGTGCCTGGAGTGTAATCGGGCCTAGCACAGATACGCAGTATTTT.